The clone carrying this T cell receptor beta chain was counted once. What it recognizes is unknown. The data are from a study of breast tumors, draining lymph nodes, adjacent tissues. V lost 2 bases and J 4 bases, leaving 11 bases between the germline ends. The length of the CDR3 is 14 residues. TCRdb reprocessed the multiplex PCR reads via MiXCR and lists one record per CDR3 protein. The sample carries more than 12,000 distinct CDR3 sequences, around 50% recorded once. Study-wide results and limits: Findings are consistent with lymph node origin and intratumoral expansion of most tumor T cells. Compared with basal-like, luminal-like tumors shared significantly more repertoire with nontumor tissue. Tumors had less TCR diversity than lymph nodes, more than nontumor tissue. Tumor T cell lymph node origin was a supported hypothesis, not proven.

The clonotype originates from a female donor with breast cancer. Some clones in this sample may be carry-over from other donors' samples. The specimen was tumor-adjacent breast tissue. The chain recombines TRBV12-3 or TRBV12-4 with TRBJ1-2; D not certain. The CDR3 DNA sequence: TGTGCCAGCAGTTTACTGGCTATAAGCTATGGCTACACCTTC. It is translated as CASSLLAISYGYTF.